This passage covers 26 T cell receptor beta chains from one sample sequenced in a study of blood T cells in healthy people across ages. The use of a sample-barcoded 5' primer and a J-beta primer mix characterized a second PCR of about 6 to 11 cycles. Via MiXCR, TCRdb re-called the 5' RACE reads, giving one row per CDR3 protein. The sample contains around 580,000 distinct CDR3 sequences, around 48% of which appear only once. Source material: blood. Receptor source: a man aged 80 or over in good health.

The CDR3 reads CAITQGGNKQYF. DNA of the CDR3: TGTGCCATCACCCAGGGGGGCAACAAGCAGTACTTC. The rearrangement uses TRBV10-3 and TRBJ2-5; perhaps TRBD1 as D (7 bases). The CDR3 spans 12 residues. Germline CDR1 is ENHRY and CDR2 is SYGVKD. V shed 7 bases and J shed 11 bases, with 17 bases lying between them.

This clonotype was observed at least ten times. The chain is built from TRBV12-3 or TRBV12-4 and TRBJ2-1; 7 positions agree with TRBD1. V was pared by 6 bases and J by 6 bases, with 8 bases of the junction left unmatched. There are 14 residues in the CDR3. The CDR3 spells CASRTTGKGNEQFF. The CDR3 nucleotides read TGTGCCAGCAGGACGACAGGGAAGGGCAATGAGCAGTTCTTC.

This clonotype has just a few counts. This sequence joins TRBV27 and TRBJ2-1; the D gene is possibly TRBD2 (6 bases). The CDR3 length is 16 residues. The ends were cut back, 2 bases at V and 7 bases at J, with 18 bases in the middle. Germline values: CDR1 MNHEY, CDR2 SMNVEV (reference sequence). CDR3 sequence (DNA): TGTGCCAGCAGTTTAGGGACCGGGAGCCCCTGGAATGAGCAGTTCTTC. Translating it yields CASSLGTGSPWNEQFF.

The chain joins TRBV7-6 to TRBJ1-1; the D is unclear. The CDR3 has 14 residues. The V and J ends lost 0 bases and 2 bases respectively, with 7 bases between them. The germline gives CDR1 SGHVS, CDR2 FNYEAQ. As DNA, the CDR3 is TGTGCCAGCAGCTTAGCGAGGGTTAACACTGAAGCTTTCTTT. This gives the protein CASSLARVNTEAFF.

Details on this clonotype: A read error is possible here, since a much larger clone lies one base away. The chain joins TRBV6-2 or TRBV6-3 to TRBJ2-1; no reliable D call. The germline V and J ends were trimmed by 5 bases and 4 bases, with 9 bases remaining between them. There are 13 residues in the CDR3. The germline V gene encodes CDR1 MNHEY and CDR2 SVGEGT. The CDR3 loop reads CASSDGQYNEQFF. CDR3 nucleotides: TGTGCCAGCAGTGATGGGCAGTACAATGAGCAGTTCTTC.

The genes are TRBV29-1 and TRBJ2-2; no clear D gene. V was shortened by 5 bases and J by 4 bases, with 8 bases between the two germline ends. Germline lookup yields CDR1 SQVTM and CDR2 ANQGSEA. This CDR3 comprises 12 residues. The CDR3 here is CSVSVPTGELFF. In DNA, the CDR3 is TGCAGCGTTTCCGTTCCCACCGGGGAGCTGTTTTTT.

The chain couples TRBV30 to TRBJ1-2, with D unclear. This CDR3 spans 15 amino acids. Germline V gene lookup returns CDR1 GTSNPN and CDR2 SVGIG (reference sequence). With 0 bases removed from V and 0 bases from J, the gap between germline ends came to 11 bases. The CDR3 DNA follows: TGTGCCTGGAGTGTTACGGCCCACACTAACTATGGCTACACCTTC. It translates to CAWSVTAHTNYGYTF.

This clonotype was found many times. The chain is built from TRBV7-9 and TRBJ2-7; 10 bases are a match to TRBD2. Germline V gives CDR1 SEHNR, CDR2 FQNEAQ (reference sequence). CDR3 size: 15 residues. Unmatched junction bases numbered 3, after V lost 4 bases and J lost 0 bases. The CDR3 DNA reads TGTGCCAGCAGCTCGACTAGCGGGCCCTCCTACGAGCAGTACTTC. Encoded protein: CASSSTSGPSYEQYF.

The chain has TRBV4-1 and TRBJ1-2; D unclear. CDR1 and CDR2 (germline): MGHRA, YSYEKL. The V end was cut by 0 bases, the J end by 4 bases, with 15 bases between. The CDR3 consists of 16 residues. CDR3 nucleotide sequence: TGCGCCAGCAGCCAAGACCTTAGAAGCGTAGGCTATGGCTACACCTTC. The encoded protein is CASSQDLRSVGYGYTF.

The chain links TRBV10-3 to TRBJ2-3, with TRBD1 as a possible D gene (5 bases). CDR3 size: 14 residues. Trimming cost V 3 bases and J 3 bases, with 10 bases left between them. Germline V gives CDR1 ENHRY, CDR2 SYGVKD. The CDR3 DNA follows: TGTGCCATCAGTGACAGGGATGATACAGATACGCAGTATTTT. Translated: CAISDRDDTDTQYF.

This clonotype was seen a handful of times. V usage is TRBV29-1 and J usage is TRBJ2-7; 8 positions match TRBD1. There are 13 residues in the CDR3. The germline CDR1 and CDR2 sequences are SQVTM and ANQGSEA. The V and J ends lost 5 bases and 3 bases, in that order; junction bases with no gene match: 6. The CDR3 bases are TGCAGCGTTTCGGTTACAGGGGGCTACGAGCAGTACTTC. Its translation is CSVSVTGGYEQYF.

Note on this clonotype: Being one base from a much bigger clone, this may be a read error. The V call is TRBV6-6, the J call TRBJ1-2, with unresolved D. CDR1 MNHNY and CDR2 SVGAGI come from the germline V gene (reference sequence). The length of the CDR3 is 13 residues. CDR3 nucleotides: TGTGCCGGCAGTTACGAGGGTTCTTATGGCTACACCTTC. Translating gives CAGSYEGSYGYTF.

The rearrangement joins TRBV29-1 to TRBJ1-4; tentative D call: TRBD1 (6 bases). This CDR3 region has 13 residues. Germline loops: CDR1 SQVTM, CDR2 ANQGSEA. With 4 bases removed from V and 8 bases from J, the gap between germline ends came to 14 bases. The CDR3 is CSVAGRGTEKLFF. DNA of the CDR3: TGCAGCGTTGCGGGCAGGGGTACCGAAAAACTGTTTTTT.

This chain uses TRBV11-2 with TRBJ2-1; 11 nucleotides agree with TRBD2. CDR1 is SGHAT, CDR2 FQNNGV, per germline. Germline trimming cut 5 bases from V and 0 bases from J; bases unmatched to any gene: 18. The CDR3 contains 21 residues. CDR3 coding DNA: TGTGCCAGCAGCCCAGTGAGGGCTAGCGGGGGGACGAGAAGCTCCTACAATGAGCAGTTCTTC. This encodes CASSPVRASGGTRSSYNEQFF.

J is TRBJ2-6 and V is TRBV27, with D perhaps assigned TRBD1 or TRBD2 (5 bases each). The V gene lost 2 bases and the J gene lost 0 bases, with 14 bases spanning the gap. Germline V gives CDR1 MNHEY, CDR2 SMNVEV (reference sequence). This CDR3 is 18 amino acids long. DNA for the CDR3: TGTGCCAGCAGTTTAGAGGGACCCCTGTTCTCTGGGGCCAACGTCCTGACTTTC. This gives the protein CASSLEGPLFSGANVLTF.

For this clonotype: This could be a read error, since a much larger clone is one nucleotide away. This chain uses TRBV29-1 with TRBJ2-7; 8 bases are shared with TRBD1. Per germline, CDR1 SQVTM and CDR2 ANQGSEA. The CDR3 spans 15 residues. The chain's CDR3 is CGVARRTTGESEQYF. The CDR3 bases are TGCGGCGTTGCCAGGAGGACGACAGGGGAAAGCGAGCAGTACTTC.

The chain combines TRBV29-1 with TRBJ2-4; 8 bases match TRBD2. The better agreement between TRBJ2-7 and the DNA end casts doubt on the J call. The length of the CDR3 is 12 residues. Germline CDR1 and CDR2: SQVTM and ANQGSEA. The CDR3 reads CSVGSSGFEQYF. DNA of the CDR3: TGCAGCGTTGGGTCTAGCGGGTTCGAGCAGTACTTC.

This clonotype occurred a few times. The CDR3 spells CSVERLTYSYEQYF. Written as DNA, the CDR3 is TGCAGCGTAGAACGGTTAACATACTCCTACGAGCAGTACTTC. The rearrangement links TRBV29-1 to TRBJ2-7; D unresolved. CDR1 and CDR2 (germline): SQVTM, ANQGSEA. The CDR3 is 14 residues long. Trimming shortened V by 6 bases and J by 0 bases, and 15 bases separated the two germline ends.

This clonotype was counted at least ten times. This chain joins TRBV6-6 and TRBJ2-7; D uncertain. The CDR3 length is 12 residues. The V gene lost 2 bases and the J gene lost 5 bases, with 7 bases spanning the gap. CDR1 and CDR2 from the germline V gene are MNHNY and SVGAGI (reference sequence). The CDR3: CASSYPPDEQYF. The CDR3, as DNA: TGTGCCAGCAGTTACCCCCCAGACGAGCAGTACTTC.

This clonotype was observed a handful of times. The genes are TRBV28 and TRBJ2-6; no definite D call. Trimming cost V 1 base and J 4 bases, with 14 bases left between them. The germline V gene encodes CDR1 MDHEN and CDR2 SYDVKM. CDR3 length: 17 residues. DNA for the CDR3: TGTGCCAGCAGTTTATACCCGACGGTTTTCGGGGCCAACGTCCTGACTTTC. It codes for CASSLYPTVFGANVLTF.

This chain uses TRBV4-1 with TRBJ2-1, with 7 nucleotides matching TRBD1. V dropped 0 bases and J dropped 1; count of bases not matched to a gene: 3. This CDR3 comprises 16 residues. CDR1 is MGHRA, CDR2 YSYEKL, per germline. The DNA for the CDR3 is TGCGCCAGCAGCCAAGATTGGGGACAGTCCTACAATGAGCAGTTCTTC. Protein: CASSQDWGQSYNEQFF.

The rearrangement uses TRBV2 and TRBJ2-5, with 12 bases that match TRBD1. V dropped 6 bases and J dropped 5; count of bases not matched to a gene: 7. Germline V lookup: CDR1 SNHLY, CDR2 FYNNEI. CDR3 size: 15 residues. The CDR3 loop reads CASSPGQGARETQYF. Written as DNA, the CDR3 is TGTGCCAGCAGCCCGGGACAGGGGGCAAGGGAGACCCAGTACTTC.

This clonotype was recorded a few times. The chain couples TRBV20-1 to TRBJ2-7; possibly TRBD2 for D (6 bases). Trimming cost V 0 bases and J 1 base, with 13 bases left between them. CDR3 size: 15 residues. Per germline, CDR1 DFQATT and CDR2 SNEGSKA (reference sequence). The CDR3 nucleotides read TGCAGTGCTAGAGATGGCCCTAGCGATTCCTACGAGCAGTACTTC. Translating gives CSARDGPSDSYEQYF.

Notes on this clonotype: A read error may account for a junction end that differs from germline. The J gene is TRBJ2-7, the V gene TRBV6-5; 7 bases are a match to TRBD2. Germline V gives CDR1 MNHEY, CDR2 SVGAGI. The CDR3 is 15 residues long. DNA for the CDR3: TGTGCCAGCAGCCGAAGGGCTAGCGGAAGCGATGAGCGGTACTTC. This encodes CASSRRASGSDERYF.

As for this clonotype: This clone may be a read error of a much larger clone one base away. This chain connects TRBV6-5 to TRBJ1-6; D remains ambiguous. With 5 bases removed from V and 12 bases from J, the gap between germline ends came to 14 bases. Germline CDR1 MNHEY, CDR2 SVGAGI. This CDR3 region has 13 residues. The CDR3 sequence is CASSDVNSRPLHF. CDR3 coding DNA: TGTGCCAGCAGTGACGTTAACAGTAGACCCCTCCACTTT.

This clonotype was seen only once. The genes are TRBV29-1 and TRBJ2-7; 9 bases are a match to TRBD1. This CDR3 contains 12 residues. The V and J ends lost 6 bases and 8 bases, in that order; junction bases with no gene match: 8. Per the germline V gene, CDR1 is SQVTM and CDR2 is ANQGSEA. CDR3 in amino acids: CSVDLGTGKQYF. For the CDR3, the DNA is TGCAGCGTCGACTTGGGGACAGGGAAGCAGTACTTC.